This is a list of T cell receptor beta chains from one sample in a study of shared clonotypes between healthy human individuals. The table came from immunoSEQ multiplex PCR; TCRdb's copy has only in-frame clones and leaves some out. Of some 2,000,000 clones in the sample, approximately 96% are singletons; the top ten hold over 0.1%. Source material: naive CD4+ T cells sorted from blood. These receptors all stem from a man between 18 and 35 years old in good health. Both conserved end residues are trimmed from each CDR3.

V gene	J gene	CDR3 protein
TRBV10-3	TRBJ1-5	AISPGQGPNQPQH
TRBV6-5	TRBJ2-7	ASSYRLAGIGEQY
TRBV5-1	TRBJ1-5	ASSFGSSNQPQH
TRBV6-5	TRBJ2-7	ASSYSSGASYEQY
TRBV2	TRBJ2-1	ASKGGGGYNEQF
TRBV18	TRBJ2-3	ASSPRAAGGTDTQY
TRBV21-1	TRBJ1-2	ASSKKRGGPFYGYT
TRBV11-2	TRBJ1-2	ASSVEARATNYGYT
TRBV5-6	TRBJ2-2	ASSTGTGFGAGELF
TRBV6-5	TRBJ2-3	ASKRGGGDTQY
TRBV28	TRBJ2-5	ASRSQGKQETQY
TRBV11-2	TRBJ2-3	ASSPYGTGGPTDTQY
TRBV18	TRBJ2-7	ASSPGSSYEQY
TRBV7-2	TRBJ2-6	ASSLSSLVGANVLT
TRBV10-3	TRBJ2-1	AISDSYVSGQF
TRBV5-1	TRBJ2-7	ASSPLGAPNEQY
TRBV10-1	TRBJ2-5	ASSESEGGTQY
TRBV2	TRBJ2-2	ASNKRTNTGELF
TRBV10-2	TRBJ2-5	ASSESGGARTQY
TRBV7-2	TRBJ1-2	ASSLAHNYGYT
TRBV6-1	TRBJ2-4	ASSEAGGIQY
TRBV18	TRBJ1-6	ASSSDPKGSPLH
TRBV18	TRBJ2-2	ASSQEAPGNTGELF
TRBV6-1	TRBJ1-2	ASRLTGFYGYT